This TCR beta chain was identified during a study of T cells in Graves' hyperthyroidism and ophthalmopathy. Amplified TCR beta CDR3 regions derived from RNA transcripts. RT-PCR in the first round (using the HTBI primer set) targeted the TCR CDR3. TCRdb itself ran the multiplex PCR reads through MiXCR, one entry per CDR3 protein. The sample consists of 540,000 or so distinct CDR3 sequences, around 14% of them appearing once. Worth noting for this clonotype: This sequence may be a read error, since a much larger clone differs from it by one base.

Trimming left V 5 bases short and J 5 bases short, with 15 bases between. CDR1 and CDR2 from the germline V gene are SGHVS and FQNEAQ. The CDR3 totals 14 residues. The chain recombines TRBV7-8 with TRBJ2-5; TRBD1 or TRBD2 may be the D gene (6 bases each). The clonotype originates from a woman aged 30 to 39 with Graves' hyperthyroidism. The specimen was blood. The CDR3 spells CASSRGGFVETQYF. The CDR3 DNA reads TGTGCCAGCAGCCGAGGGGGGTTTGTGGAGACCCAGTACTTC.